This TCR beta chain was sequenced in a study of cytomegalovirus exposure and HLA in healthy donors. Study context: Some 80 million unique TCRs from HLA-typed donors were held in an early data release.

The table lists this clone with a count of one. Its specificity is not known. Compared with germline, one end of the junction differs, possibly owing to a read error. The PCR was carried out with 60 Vbeta primers and 13 Jbeta primers. Assay used: immunoSEQ multiplex PCR; TCRdb lists only in-frame clones, some missing. Of roughly 180,000 clones listed, approximately 85% are singletons. Study-wide points: Roughly uniform sequencing depth across donors was assumed, possibly incorrectly.

At sampling all donors were nominally healthy, likely with unrecorded immune exposures. The sequence derives from a young man in good health and CMV-seropositive. Sequencing was done on a sample of PBMCs.

DNA of the CDR3: TGCGCCAGCAGTTTGGACAGGCCAAACACCGGGGAGCTGTTTTTT. Residues: CASSLDRPNTGELFF. J is TRBJ2-2 and V is TRBV5-1, with TRBD1 matching over 7 bases. CDR3 length: 15 residues. From germline, CDR1 is SGHRS and CDR2 YFSETQ.